This entry is about one T cell receptor beta chain. A single count supports this clone. Its antigen target is currently unknown. There are no base qualities to consult, and no much larger clone falls within one base. In total, approximately 610 healthy bone marrow donors made up the cohort. All cohort members were sampled while nominally healthy, although unrecorded immune exposures were likely present. The donor was CMV seropositive and belonged to the group of around 300 seropositive cohort members. Each donor provided a peripheral blood sample, and peripheral blood mononuclear cells were used for TCR beta sequencing. The Qiagen DNeasy Blood Extraction Kit was used to extract genomic DNA from the blood cell samples. The library was produced with the immunoSEQ multiplex PCR assay. A mixture of 60 forward primers for TCR Vbeta segments and 13 reverse primers for TCR Jbeta segments was used in the multiplex PCR. The CDR3 region of rearranged TCR beta genes was amplified from genomic DNA with a multiplex PCR assay. Amplified TCR beta libraries were sequenced as 87-base-pair reads on the Illumina HiSeq System. Under the source paper's analysis protocol: A later analysis tallied 75 million to 95 million unique TCR beta chains across the 640 or so repertoires, and approximately 11 million of those chains were shared by two or more donors. Raw reads were error-corrected and collapsed into unique sequences by a nearest-neighbor algorithm in which closely related sequences were merged to remove PCR and sequencing errors. CDR3 sequences were aligned to IMGT reference sequences to assign V, D and J gene segments. For a sequence to be retained, a match of at least six nucleotides was required to both a V gene segment and a J gene segment. Rearrangements were classified as productive when the CDR3 lacked stop codons and remained in frame with V and J, and all other rearrangements were classified as non-productive. CDR3 was defined according to IMGT convention as the region running from the second conserved V-encoded cysteine to the conserved J-encoded phenylalanine. Sequences without an unambiguous match to a single V gene segment were excluded from the earlier analysis of a few hundred of the donors. In an earlier analysis of 587 of the donors, V segments were called functional above 56.7% productive rearrangements and were called segregating when the between-donor standard deviation exceeded 5%. A statistical classification framework was built for diagnosing cytomegalovirus status from the catalog of TCR beta chain sequences. V and J gene assignment, in a later analysis, came from comparing TCR nucleotide sequences with IMGT/GENE-DB human TR gene sequences. In a later analysis, CDR3 sequences and most-parsimonious VDJ recombination scenarios were assigned using the TCRdist pipeline. In a later analysis, every TCR beta chain was defined by the combination of its CDR3 amino acid sequence and its V-gene family, and reads without a unique V-gene family were dropped. As a way to deal with suspected cross-contamination and a sequencing artifact, a later analysis dropped 592 nucleotide sequences that were highly shared and had low generation probability. In a later analysis, a clonal expansion index was calculated for each public chain from normalized within-repertoire ranks of inferred template counts. In a later analysis, generation probabilities were computed with a VDJ recombination model fitted to out-of-frame rearrangements, and the resulting probabilities were checked against IGoR. Hypergeometric tests were used in a later analysis to score TCR-TCR, TCR-HLA and TCR-CMV co-occurrence, with a repertoire-size bias correction applied to the TCR pairs. False discovery rates were estimated in a later analysis by permuting HLA or CMV assignments 20 times. A later analysis grouped co-occurring TCRs with DBSCAN, adding TCRdist sequence similarity when clustering within HLA-allele-positive subsets. Repertoires with fewer than 30,000 or more than 120,000 public chains were left out of co-occurrence clustering, as were four to six repertoires with anomalous nucleotide sharing. Imported from immuneACCESS, the table was reduced by TCRdb to in-frame sequences with V and J called. These copies leave out some clones; in studies compared against another copy, an unresolved V gene accounts for under half, and the cause of the remainder is not known. V and J calls and clone size are given by that table; D and trimming were obtained from the DNA. For this sample the table gives approximately 160,000 clones, of which 84% were detected only once. 4.5% to 5.5% of the sample comes from the top ten.

This sample is part of a study of cytomegalovirus exposure and HLA in healthy donors (dated by TCRdb to between 2016 and 2019). About the full investigation: An earlier analysis of some 500 of the donors reported approximately 290 Gb of sequence data and 100 million to 130 million unique TCR beta sequences from some 180 million T cells. Roughly 300 gigabases of sequencing data and approximately 85 million unique TCR sequences were included in an early release covering roughly 600 HLA-typed donors. The genetic ancestry cluster associated with self-reported Caucasian donors included roughly four fifths of the 350 to 500 genotyped donors. The study was designed to test whether signatures of past pathogen exposure could be identified by cataloging public T cell receptors. The T cell repertoires of some 700 subjects were profiled by immunosequencing and related to cytomegalovirus serostatus. Besides the first cohort of roughly 660 subjects, a separate validation cohort made up of roughly 120 different subjects was used. The study combined high-throughput TCR immunosequencing, statistical association of individual TCRs with disease status, and machine learning to predict cytomegalovirus infection status. To study patterns of TCR occurrence, a later analysis re-analyzed previously published TCR beta repertoires from 500 to 850 donors and added high-resolution HLA genotyping. Rather than using new phenotypic data, the later analysis identified candidate immune exposures from TCR beta sequences and from how often those sequences occurred across donors. An earlier analysis of approximately 580 of the donors used high-throughput TCR beta sequencing to judge whether each TCR beta V gene segment behaved as functional or pseudogenic. Donor age, sex, ethnicity and CMV serostatus were compiled together with the repertoire data. A later genetic analysis took genome-wide SNP genotypes for about three fifths of the 666 donors and used that subset as a discovery cohort. All discovery cohort repertoires had been generated on a single sequencing platform. Class I and class II HLA loci were covered by the typing at four-digit resolution. Typing coverage differed by locus: A, B, C, DRB1 and DQB1 were typed in roughly 629-630 donors, DQA1 in approximately 520, DPA1 in approximately 610, and DPB1 in approximately 450. Because of strong linkage in the cohort, roughly five DR-DQ haplotypes were treated as single units for association and clustering. Among roughly 400 genotyped donors of the cohort, an average of around 240,000 unique TCR beta nucleotide sequences was sequenced per donor, of which about 20% were non-productive.

Study-wide findings and limitations: A further reported finding was that TCR beta sequences accurately predicted the HLA-A and HLA-B alleles for most subjects in the first cohort. In a later analysis, most CMV-associated TCR beta chains were found to appear HLA-restricted, with HLA associations seemingly driven largely by CMV exposure. Over 15 rarely observed V segments, including chromosome 9 orphons, were excluded from the earlier analysis of several hundred of the donors because counts were too low. Strong co-occurrence of HLA alleles, especially DR and DQ, made assigning TCR associations to individual alleles difficult. In a later genetic analysis, fewer N-insertions in productive TCRs were reported among donors in an Asian-associated ancestry cluster than the 666-donor mean. A total of 164 TCR beta chains were listed by the study as associated with cytomegalovirus. Because the 87-base-pair reads could not distinguish some IMGT-functional V segments, including TRBV6-2 and TRBV6-3, those segments were excluded. Across donors, most TCR sequences were observed very rarely, whereas some public TCRs were present in many individuals. The authors suggested that the approach could potentially be extended to other disease states and immunological phenotypes. Only TCR beta chains were sequenced in this cohort, and the absence of alpha or paired-chain data limited detectable features. A group of highly shared sequence variants was considered likely to be a technical artifact of the sequencing pipeline. The classifier was reported to diagnose cytomegalovirus status with high specificity and sensitivity in both the original and validation cohorts. Sequencing depth was assumed to be roughly uniform across donors in the presence/absence analyses, though that assumption may not hold. HLA typing was unavailable for some donors at each locus, so association tests used only the typed subset. A later analysis reported that several top co-occurrence clusters appeared linked to parvovirus B19, influenza, CMV and Epstein-Barr virus. V-gene and J-gene trimming of TCR beta chains was associated with a missense DCLRE1C variant in a later genetic analysis, and the association was replicated in an independent cohort. A few of the identified cytomegalovirus-associated TCR beta chains were confirmed in vitro to be specific for cytomegalovirus antigens. An earlier analysis of around 500 of the donors showed that most TCR beta V segments appeared in productive rearrangements either about 87% or about 30% of the time, which broadly matched IMGT annotations. In a later analysis, TCR association rates were found to vary across HLA loci, with the most associated TCRs seen for DRB1 alleles and the fewest for HLA-C alleles. A later analysis associated approximately 17,000 TCR beta sequences with specific HLA alleles at a false discovery rate of 0.05. Linkage disequilibrium might explain the correlated functional status among segregating V segments, but an unknown experimental factor could not be ruled out. For the cohort, immune exposure information was limited to CMV serostatus. Compared with equally common non-associated chains, HLA-associated TCR beta chains in a later analysis were more clonally expanded and had lower generation probabilities.

CDR1 and CDR2 are drawn from the germline V gene (reference sequence): SEHNR, FQNEAQ. Trimming at the junction amounts to 10 bases on V and 6 bases on J, and the germline ends lie 21 bases apart. Reading from cysteine to phenylalanine, the CDR3 counts 14 amino acids. CDR3 DNA is the only sequence kept; it has 42 bases, read in frame from the first base. Source material: PBMCs. The V and J genes are TRBV7-9 and TRBJ2-5, with TRBD1 perhaps the D gene, on 6 matching bases. This TCR came from a girl between 10 and 17 years old in good health and CMV-seropositive. The bases are TGTGCCATCAATCGGGCAGGGGAAGGGCAGACCCAGTACTTC. It translates to CAINRAGEGQTQYF.